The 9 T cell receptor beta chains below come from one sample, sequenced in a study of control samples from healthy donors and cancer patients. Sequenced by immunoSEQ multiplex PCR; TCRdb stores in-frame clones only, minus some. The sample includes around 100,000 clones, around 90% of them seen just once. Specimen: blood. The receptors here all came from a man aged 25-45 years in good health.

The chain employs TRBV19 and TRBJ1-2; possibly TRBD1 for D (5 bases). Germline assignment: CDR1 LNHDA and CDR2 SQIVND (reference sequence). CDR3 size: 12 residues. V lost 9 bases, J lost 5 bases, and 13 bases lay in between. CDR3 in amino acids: CASTIDRYGYTF. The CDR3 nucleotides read TGTGCCAGCACTATAGACAGATATGGCTACACCTTC.

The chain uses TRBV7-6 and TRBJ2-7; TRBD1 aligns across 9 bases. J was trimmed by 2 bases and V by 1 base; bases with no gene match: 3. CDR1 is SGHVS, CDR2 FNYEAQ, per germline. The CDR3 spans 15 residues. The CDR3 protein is CASSLGQGVTYEQYF. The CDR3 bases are TGTGCCAGCAGCTTAGGACAGGGGGTAACCTACGAGCAGTACTTC.

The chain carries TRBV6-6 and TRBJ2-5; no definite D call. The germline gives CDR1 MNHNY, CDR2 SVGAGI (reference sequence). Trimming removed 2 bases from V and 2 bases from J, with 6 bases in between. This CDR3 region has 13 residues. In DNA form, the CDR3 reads TGTGCCAGCAGTTACGTAGAACAAGAGACCCAGTACTTC. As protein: CASSYVEQETQYF.

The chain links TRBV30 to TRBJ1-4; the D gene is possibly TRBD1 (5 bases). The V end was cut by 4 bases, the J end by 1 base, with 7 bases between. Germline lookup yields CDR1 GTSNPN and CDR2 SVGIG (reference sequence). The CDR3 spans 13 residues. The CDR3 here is CAWTQGTNEKLFF. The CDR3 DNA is TGTGCCTGGACCCAGGGAACTAATGAAAAACTGTTTTTT.

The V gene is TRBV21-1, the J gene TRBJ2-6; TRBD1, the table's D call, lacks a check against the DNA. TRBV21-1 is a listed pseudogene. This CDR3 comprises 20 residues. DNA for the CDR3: TGTGCCAGCAGCAAAGAGGGACAGGGGTCCTTAATCTCTGGGGCCAACGTCCTGACTTTC. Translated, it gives CASSKEGQGSLISGANVLTF.

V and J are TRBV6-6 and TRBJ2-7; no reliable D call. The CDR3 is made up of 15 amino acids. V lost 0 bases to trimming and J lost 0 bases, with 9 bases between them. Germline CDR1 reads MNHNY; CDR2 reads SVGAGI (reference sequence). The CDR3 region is CASSYSKQLSYEQYF. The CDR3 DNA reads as TGTGCCAGCAGTTACTCGAAACAGCTCTCCTACGAGCAGTACTTC.

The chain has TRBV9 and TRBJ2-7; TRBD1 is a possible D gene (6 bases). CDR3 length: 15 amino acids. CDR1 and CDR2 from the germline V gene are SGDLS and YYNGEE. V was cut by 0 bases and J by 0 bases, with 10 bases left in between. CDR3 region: CASSVEGHNSYEQYF. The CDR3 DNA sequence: TGTGCCAGCAGCGTAGAGGGACACAACTCCTACGAGCAGTACTTC.

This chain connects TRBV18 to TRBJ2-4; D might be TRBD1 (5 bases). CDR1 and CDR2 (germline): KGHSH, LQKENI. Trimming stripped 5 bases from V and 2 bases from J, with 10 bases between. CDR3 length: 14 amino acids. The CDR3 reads CASSIQGTKNIQYF. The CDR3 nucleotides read TGTGCCAGCTCAATCCAGGGAACCAAAAACATTCAGTACTTC.

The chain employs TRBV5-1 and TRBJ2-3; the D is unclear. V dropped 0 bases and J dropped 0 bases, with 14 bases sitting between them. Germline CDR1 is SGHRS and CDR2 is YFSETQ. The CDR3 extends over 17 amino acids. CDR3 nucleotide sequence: TGCGCCAGCAGCTTGGGATCCGACATCTTAAGCACAGATACGCAGTATTTT. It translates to CASSLGSDILSTDTQYF.